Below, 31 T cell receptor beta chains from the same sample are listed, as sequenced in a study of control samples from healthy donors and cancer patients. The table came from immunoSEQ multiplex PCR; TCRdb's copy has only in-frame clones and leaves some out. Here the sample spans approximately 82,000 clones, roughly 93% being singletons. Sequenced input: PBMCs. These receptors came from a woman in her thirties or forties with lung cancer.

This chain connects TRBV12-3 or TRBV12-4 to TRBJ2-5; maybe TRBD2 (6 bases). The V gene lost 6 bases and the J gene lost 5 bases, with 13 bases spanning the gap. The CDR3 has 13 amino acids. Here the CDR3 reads CASRISGVETQYF. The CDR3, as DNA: TGTGCCAGCAGGATCTCGGGAGTGGAGACCCAGTACTTC.

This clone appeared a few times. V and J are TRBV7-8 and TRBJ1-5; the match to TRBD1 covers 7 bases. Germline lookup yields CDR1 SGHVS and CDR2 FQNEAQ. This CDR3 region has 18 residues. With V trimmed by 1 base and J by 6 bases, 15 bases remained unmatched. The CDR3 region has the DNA TGTGCCAGCAGCTTAGAAATAGGGGGCACGGGCCGCGTTCAGCCCCAGCATTTT. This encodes CASSLEIGGTGRVQPQHF.

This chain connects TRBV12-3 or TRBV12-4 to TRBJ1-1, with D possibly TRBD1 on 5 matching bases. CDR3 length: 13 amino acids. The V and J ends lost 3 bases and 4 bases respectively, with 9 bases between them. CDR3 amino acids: CASSFGGGTEAFF. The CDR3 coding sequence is TGTGCCAGCAGTTTCGGCGGGGGCACTGAAGCTTTCTTT.

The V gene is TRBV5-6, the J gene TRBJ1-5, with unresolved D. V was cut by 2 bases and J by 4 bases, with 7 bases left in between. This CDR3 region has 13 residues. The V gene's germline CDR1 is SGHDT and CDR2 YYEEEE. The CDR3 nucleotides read TGTGCCAGCAGCTTCAAGGCTAATCAGCCCCAGCATTTT. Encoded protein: CASSFKANQPQHF. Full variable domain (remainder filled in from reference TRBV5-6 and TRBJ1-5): DAGVTQSPTHLIKTRGQQVTLRCSPKSGHDTVSWYQQALGQGPQFIFQYYEEEERQRGNFPDRFSGHQFPNYSSELNVNALLLGDSALYLCASSFKANQPQHFGDGTRLSIL.

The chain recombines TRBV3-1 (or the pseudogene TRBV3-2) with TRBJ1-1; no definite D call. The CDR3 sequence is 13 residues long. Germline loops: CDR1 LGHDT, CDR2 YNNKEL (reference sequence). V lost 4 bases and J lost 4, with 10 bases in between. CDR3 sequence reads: CASSPGTPTEAFF. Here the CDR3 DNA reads TGTGCCAGCAGCCCTGGTACCCCCACTGAAGCTTTCTTT.

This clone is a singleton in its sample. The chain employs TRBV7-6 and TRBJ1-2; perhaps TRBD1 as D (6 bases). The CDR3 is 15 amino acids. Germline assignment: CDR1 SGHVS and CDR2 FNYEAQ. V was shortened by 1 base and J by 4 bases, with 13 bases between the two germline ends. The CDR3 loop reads CASSLVEGGPYGYTF. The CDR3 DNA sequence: TGTGCCAGCAGCTTAGTCGAGGGGGGACCCTATGGCTACACCTTC.

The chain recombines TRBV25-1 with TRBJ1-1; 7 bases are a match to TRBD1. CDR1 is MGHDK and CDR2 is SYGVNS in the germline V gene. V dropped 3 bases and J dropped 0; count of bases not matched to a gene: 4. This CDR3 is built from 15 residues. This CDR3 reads CASSDWDSLNTEAFF. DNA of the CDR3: TGTGCCAGCAGTGACTGGGACAGTTTGAACACTGAAGCTTTCTTT.

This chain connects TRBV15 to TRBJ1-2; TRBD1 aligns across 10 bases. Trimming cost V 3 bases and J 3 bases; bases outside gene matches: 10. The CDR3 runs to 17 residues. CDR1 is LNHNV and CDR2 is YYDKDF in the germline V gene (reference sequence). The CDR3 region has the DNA TGTGCCACCAGCAGCCTCTTAGGAGGGACAGGGGACTATGGCTACACCTTC. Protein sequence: CATSSLLGGTGDYGYTF. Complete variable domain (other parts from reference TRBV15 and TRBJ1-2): DAMVIQNPRYQVTQFGKPVTLSCSQTLNHNVMYWYQQKSSQAPKLLFHYYDKDFNNEADTPDNFQSRRPNTSFCFLDIRSPGLGDTAMYLCATSSLLGGTGDYGYTFGSGTRLTVV.

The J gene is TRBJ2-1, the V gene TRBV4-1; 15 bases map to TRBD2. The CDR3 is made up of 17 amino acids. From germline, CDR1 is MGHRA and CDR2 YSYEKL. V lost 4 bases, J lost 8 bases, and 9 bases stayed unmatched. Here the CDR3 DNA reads TGCGCCAGCAGCCCCCCGGGACTAGCGGGGGGTAGCGATGAGCAGTTCTTC. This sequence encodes CASSPPGLAGGSDEQFF.

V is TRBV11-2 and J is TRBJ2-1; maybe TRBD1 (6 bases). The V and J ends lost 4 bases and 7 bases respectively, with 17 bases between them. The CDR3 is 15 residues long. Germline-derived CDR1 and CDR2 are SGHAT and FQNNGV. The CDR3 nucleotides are TGTGCCAGCAGCTACGGATACAGGGTAGGAAATGAGCAGTTCTTC. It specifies CASSYGYRVGNEQFF.

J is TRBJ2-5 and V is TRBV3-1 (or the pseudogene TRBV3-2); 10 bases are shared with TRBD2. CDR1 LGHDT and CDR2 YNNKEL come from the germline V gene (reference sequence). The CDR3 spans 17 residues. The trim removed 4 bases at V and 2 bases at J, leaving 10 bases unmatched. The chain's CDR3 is CASSPGSGGTRQETQYF. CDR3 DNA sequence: TGTGCCAGCAGCCCCGGTAGCGGGGGGACGAGGCAAGAGACCCAGTACTTC.

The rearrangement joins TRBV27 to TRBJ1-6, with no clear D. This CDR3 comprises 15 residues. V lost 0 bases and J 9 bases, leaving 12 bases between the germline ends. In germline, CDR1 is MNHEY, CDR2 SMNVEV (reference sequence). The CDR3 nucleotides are TGTGCCAGCAGTTTATCGCAAGCTAACAGTTCACCCCTCCACTTT. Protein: CASSLSQANSSPLHF.

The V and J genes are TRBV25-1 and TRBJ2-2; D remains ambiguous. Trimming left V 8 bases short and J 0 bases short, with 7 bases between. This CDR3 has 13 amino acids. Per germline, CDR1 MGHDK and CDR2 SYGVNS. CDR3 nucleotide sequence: TGTGCCAGCGAGGAATCGAACACCGGGGAGCTGTTTTTT. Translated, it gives CASEESNTGELFF.

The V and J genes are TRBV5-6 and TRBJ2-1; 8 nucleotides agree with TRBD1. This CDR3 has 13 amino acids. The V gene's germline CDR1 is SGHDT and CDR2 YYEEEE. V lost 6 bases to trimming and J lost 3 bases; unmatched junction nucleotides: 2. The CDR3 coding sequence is TGTGCCAGCAACGGACAGGGCTACAATGAGCAGTTCTTC. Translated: CASNGQGYNEQFF. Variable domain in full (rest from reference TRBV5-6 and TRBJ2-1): DAGVTQSPTHLIKTRGQQVTLRCSPKSGHDTVSWYQQALGQGPQFIFQYYEEEERQRGNFPDRFSGHQFPNYSSELNVNALLLGDSALYLCASNGQGYNEQFFGPGTRLTVL.

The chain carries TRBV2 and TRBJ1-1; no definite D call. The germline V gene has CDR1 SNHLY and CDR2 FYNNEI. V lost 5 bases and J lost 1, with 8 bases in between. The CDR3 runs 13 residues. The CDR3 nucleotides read TGTGCCAGCAGTACAAATTCGAACACTGAAGCTTTCTTT. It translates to CASSTNSNTEAFF.

DNA for the CDR3: TGTGCCAGCAGTTTACCCCTTCGGGGAGATGGCTACACCTTC. It translates to CASSLPLRGDGYTF. J is TRBJ1-2 and V is TRBV28; D remains unclear. Germline values: CDR1 MDHEN, CDR2 SYDVKM. V shed 2 bases and J shed 6 bases, with 13 bases lying between them. The CDR3 has 14 residues.

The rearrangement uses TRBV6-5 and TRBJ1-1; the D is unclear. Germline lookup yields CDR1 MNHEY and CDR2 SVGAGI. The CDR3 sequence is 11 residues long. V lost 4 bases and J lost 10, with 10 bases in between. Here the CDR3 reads CASSWVGGAFF. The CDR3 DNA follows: TGTGCCAGCAGTTGGGTCGGTGGAGCTTTCTTT.

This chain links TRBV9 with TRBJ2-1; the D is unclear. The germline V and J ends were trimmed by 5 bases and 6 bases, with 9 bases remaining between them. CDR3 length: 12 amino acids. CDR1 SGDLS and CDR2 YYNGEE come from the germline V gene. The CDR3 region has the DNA TGTGCCAGCAGGGGGTTAGTCAATGAGCAGTTCTTC. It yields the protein CASRGLVNEQFF. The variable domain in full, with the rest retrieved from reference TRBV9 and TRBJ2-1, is DSGVTQTPKHLITATGQRVTLRCSPRSGDLSVYWYQQSLDQGLQFLIQYYNGEERAKGNILERFSAQQFPDLHSELNLSSLELGDSALYFCASRGLVNEQFFGPGTRLTVL.

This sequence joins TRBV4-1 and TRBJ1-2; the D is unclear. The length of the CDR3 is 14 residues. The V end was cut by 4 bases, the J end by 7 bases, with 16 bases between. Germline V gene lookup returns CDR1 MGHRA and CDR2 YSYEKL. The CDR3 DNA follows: TGCGCCAGCAGCCGGATCCATGGGTTGGGTGGCTACACCTTC. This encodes CASSRIHGLGGYTF.

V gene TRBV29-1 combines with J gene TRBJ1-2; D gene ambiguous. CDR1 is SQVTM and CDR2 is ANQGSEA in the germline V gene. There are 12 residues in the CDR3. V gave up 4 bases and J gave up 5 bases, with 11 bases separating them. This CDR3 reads CSVATGGYGYTF. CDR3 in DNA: TGCAGCGTTGCGACGGGCGGGTATGGCTACACCTTC.

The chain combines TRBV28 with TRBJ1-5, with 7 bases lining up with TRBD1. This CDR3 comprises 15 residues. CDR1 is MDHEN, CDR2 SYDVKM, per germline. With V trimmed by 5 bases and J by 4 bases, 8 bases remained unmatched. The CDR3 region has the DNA TGTGCCAGCAGTCCCTCCGGGACAGCTAATCAGCCCCAGCATTTT. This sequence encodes CASSPSGTANQPQHF. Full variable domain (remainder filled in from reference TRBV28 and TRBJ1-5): DVKVTQSSRYLVKRTGEKVFLECVQDMDHENMFWYRQDPGLGLRLIYFSYDVKMKEKGDIPEGYSVSREKKERFSLILESASTNQTSMYLCASSPSGTANQPQHFGDGTRLSIL.

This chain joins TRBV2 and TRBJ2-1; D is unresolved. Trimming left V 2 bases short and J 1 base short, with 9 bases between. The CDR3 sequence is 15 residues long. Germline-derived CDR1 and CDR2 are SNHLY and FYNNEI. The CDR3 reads CASSEQLGSYNEQFF. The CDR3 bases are TGTGCCAGCAGTGAACAGTTGGGGTCCTACAATGAGCAGTTCTTC. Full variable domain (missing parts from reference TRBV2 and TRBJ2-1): EPEVTQTPSHQVTQMGQEVILRCVPISNHLYFYWYRQILGQKVEFLVSFYNNEISEKSEIFDDQFSVERPDGSNFTLKIRSTKLEDSAMYFCASSEQLGSYNEQFFGPGTRLTVL.

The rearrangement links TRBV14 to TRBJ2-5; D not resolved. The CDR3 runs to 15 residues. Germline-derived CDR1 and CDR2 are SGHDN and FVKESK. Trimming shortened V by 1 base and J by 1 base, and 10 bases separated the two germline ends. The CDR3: CASSQVVTLQETQYF. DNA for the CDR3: TGTGCCAGCAGCCAAGTGGTAACCCTCCAAGAGACCCAGTACTTC.

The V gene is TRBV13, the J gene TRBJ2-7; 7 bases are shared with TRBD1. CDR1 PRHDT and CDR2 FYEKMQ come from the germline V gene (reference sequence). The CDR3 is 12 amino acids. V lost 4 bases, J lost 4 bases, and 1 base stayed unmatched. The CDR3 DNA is TGTGCCAGCAGCTCGACAGGGTACGAGCAGTACTTC. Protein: CASSSTGYEQYF.

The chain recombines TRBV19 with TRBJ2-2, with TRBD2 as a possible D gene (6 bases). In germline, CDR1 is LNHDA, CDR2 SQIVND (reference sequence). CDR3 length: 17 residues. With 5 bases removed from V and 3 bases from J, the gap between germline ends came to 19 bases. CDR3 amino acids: CASSLLAGTSYTGELFF. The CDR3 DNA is TGTGCCAGTAGTCTTCTGGCAGGGACTTCCTACACCGGGGAGCTGTTTTTT. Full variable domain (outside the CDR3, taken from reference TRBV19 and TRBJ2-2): DGGITQSPKYLFRKEGQNVTLSCEQNLNHDAMYWYRQDPGQGLRLIYYSQIVNDFQKGDIAEGYSVSREKKESFPLTVTSAQKNPTAFYLCASSLLAGTSYTGELFFGEGSRLTVL.

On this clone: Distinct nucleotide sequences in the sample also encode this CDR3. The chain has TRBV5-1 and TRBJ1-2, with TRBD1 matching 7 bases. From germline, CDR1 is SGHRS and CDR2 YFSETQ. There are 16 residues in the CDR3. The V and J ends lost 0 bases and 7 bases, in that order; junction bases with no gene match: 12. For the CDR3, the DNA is TGCGCCAGCAGCTTGGTGGGCAGGGGGGCAAGTGGTGGCTACACCTTC. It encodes CASSLVGRGASGGYTF.

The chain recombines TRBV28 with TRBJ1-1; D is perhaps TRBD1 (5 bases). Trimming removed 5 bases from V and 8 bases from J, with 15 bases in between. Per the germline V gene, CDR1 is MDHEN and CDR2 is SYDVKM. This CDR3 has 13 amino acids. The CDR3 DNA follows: TGTGCCAGCAGTCTGATTGGGACGCCGGAAGCTTTCTTT. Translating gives CASSLIGTPEAFF. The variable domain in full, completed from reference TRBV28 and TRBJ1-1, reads DVKVTQSSRYLVKRTGEKVFLECVQDMDHENMFWYRQDPGLGLRLIYFSYDVKMKEKGDIPEGYSVSREKKERFSLILESASTNQTSMYLCASSLIGTPEAFFGQGTRLTVV.

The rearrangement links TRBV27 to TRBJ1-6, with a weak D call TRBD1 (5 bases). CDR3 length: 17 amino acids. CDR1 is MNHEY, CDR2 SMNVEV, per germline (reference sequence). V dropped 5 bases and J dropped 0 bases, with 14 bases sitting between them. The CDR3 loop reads CASSIGGENSYNSPLHF. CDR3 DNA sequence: TGTGCCAGCAGTATCGGGGGAGAGAACTCCTATAATTCACCCCTCCACTTT.

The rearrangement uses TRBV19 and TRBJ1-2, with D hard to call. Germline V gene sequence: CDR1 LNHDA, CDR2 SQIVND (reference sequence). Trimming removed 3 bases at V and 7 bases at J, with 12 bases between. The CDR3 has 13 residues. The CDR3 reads CASSMLHSGGYTF. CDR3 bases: TGTGCCAGTAGTATGCTACACAGTGGTGGCTACACCTTC.

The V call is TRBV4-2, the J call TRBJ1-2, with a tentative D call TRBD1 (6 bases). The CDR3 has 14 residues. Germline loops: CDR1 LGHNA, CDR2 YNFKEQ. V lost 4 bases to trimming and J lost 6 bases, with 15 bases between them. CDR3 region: CASSRPGEPHGYTF. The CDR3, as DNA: TGTGCCAGCAGCCGACCAGGGGAGCCTCATGGCTACACCTTC.

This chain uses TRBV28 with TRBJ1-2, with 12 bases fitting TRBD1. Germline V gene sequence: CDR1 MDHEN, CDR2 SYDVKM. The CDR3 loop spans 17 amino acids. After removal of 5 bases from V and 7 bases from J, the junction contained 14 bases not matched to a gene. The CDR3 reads CASSVTHPGQGAGGYTF. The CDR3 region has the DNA TGTGCCAGCAGTGTAACTCATCCGGGACAGGGGGCAGGTGGCTACACCTTC.